These 20 T cell receptor beta chains came from one sample sequenced in a study of blood T cells in healthy people across ages. Using a J-beta primer mix together with a sample-barcoded 5' primer, a second PCR was run for about 7 to 12 cycles. TCRdb recomputed calls from the 5' RACE reads with MiXCR, one row per CDR3 protein. The table lists fewer than 900,000 distinct CDR3 sequences, around 36% of them singletons. Input material: blood. These receptors were obtained from a man in his late teens or twenties in good health.

The V call is TRBV5-5, the J call TRBJ1-6; D gene unclear. From germline, CDR1 is SGHKS and CDR2 YYEKEE (reference sequence). Trimming removed 0 bases from V and 18 bases from J, with 19 bases in between. The CDR3 spans 14 residues. Here the CDR3 DNA reads TGTGCCAGCAGCTTGGATACAAGCCCGCCGGCCCCCCACTTT. Protein product: CASSLDTSPPAPHF.

The CDR3 nucleotides read TGTGCCAGCAGCCCTCGGACGCTAGCAAGCAATGAGCAGTACTTC. Its translation: CASSPRTLASNEQYF. V usage is TRBV11-2 and J usage is TRBJ2-7, with D possibly being TRBD2 (5 bases). The CDR3 contains 15 residues. Germline CDR1 reads SGHAT; CDR2 reads FQNNGV. V lost 5 bases, J lost 7 bases, and 21 bases lay in between.

This clonotype was detected once. This may stem from a read error, because a much larger clone lies one nucleotide away. This chain joins TRBV7-2 and TRBJ2-5; a possible D gene is TRBD1 (7 bases). Germline CDR1 SGHTA, CDR2 FQGNSA. There are 15 residues in the CDR3. The CDR3 DNA reads as TGTGCCAACAGCTTAGCAGGGGGGCGCGAAGAGACCCAGTACTTC. Its protein product is CANSLAGGREETQYF.

J is TRBJ2-5 and V is TRBV11-1; D is ambiguous. From germline, CDR1 is SGHAT and CDR2 FQDESV (reference sequence). The CDR3 is 14 residues long. V was pared by 1 base and J by 4 bases, with 10 bases between. The CDR3 loop is CASSLGPSGETQYF. The CDR3 bases are TGTGCCAGCAGCTTAGGGCCCTCGGGAGAGACCCAGTACTTC.

This clonotype was picked up a small number of times. This chain uses TRBV10-3 with TRBJ1-4, with D hard to call. Trimming pared 6 bases from V and 3 bases from J, leaving 8 bases between. Looked up from germline, CDR1 is ENHRY and CDR2 is SYGVKD. This CDR3 has 13 amino acids. CDR3 DNA sequence: TGTGCCATCAGCCAAGCCCCTAATGAAAAACTGTTTTTT. It encodes CAISQAPNEKLFF.

The chain carries TRBV20-1 and TRBJ1-3; the D gene is possibly TRBD1 (5 bases). Germline assignment: CDR1 DFQATT and CDR2 SNEGSKA (reference sequence). This CDR3 is 11 amino acids long. V was trimmed by 8 bases and J by 7 bases, leaving 12 bases between them. CDR3 in DNA: TGCAGTTCGAGACGGGGGAACACCATATATTTT. It is translated as CSSRRGNTIYF.

This chain connects TRBV2 to TRBJ2-5; either TRBD1 or TRBD2 may supply D (5 bases each). The V gene lost 7 bases and the J gene lost 11 bases, with 17 bases spanning the gap. Per germline, CDR1 SNHLY and CDR2 FYNNEI. CDR3 length: 12 residues. The CDR3 coding sequence is TGTGCCAGCATTCCGGGGCGTAGTGAGCAGTACTTC. Encoded protein: CASIPGRSEQYF.

In this sample, this clonotype turned up a few times. V and J are TRBV10-3 and TRBJ1-3, with D unresolved. V was shortened by 7 bases and J by 1 base, with 5 bases between the two germline ends. The CDR3 is 12 residues long. Germline V gene lookup returns CDR1 ENHRY and CDR2 SYGVKD. CDR3 in amino acids: CAITGSGNTIYF. CDR3 DNA sequence: TGTGCCATCACCGGGTCTGGAAACACCATATATTTT.

The V gene is TRBV24-1, the J gene TRBJ1-1; TRBD1 is a possible D gene (6 bases). Germline lookup yields CDR1 KGHDR and CDR2 SFDVKD. The CDR3 spans 15 residues. Trimming left V 5 bases short and J 7 bases short, with 19 bases between. The CDR3: CATSARAPGASEAFF. The CDR3 DNA follows: TGTGCCACCAGTGCCCGCGCCCCGGGGGCGAGTGAAGCTTTCTTT.

Here the CDR3 DNA reads TGTGCCAGCACACAAAAGGTAGCGACGGGGAACTACGAGCAGTACTTC. Protein product: CASTQKVATGNYEQYF. The chain has TRBV7-8 and TRBJ2-5; D may be TRBD2 (5 bases). The DNA end is more similar to TRBJ2-7, so the J call may be wrong. CDR3 length: 16 amino acids. Looked up from germline, CDR1 is SGHVS and CDR2 is FQNEAQ.

The table lists this clonotype with many counts. The chain has TRBV6-4 and TRBJ1-2; D perhaps matches TRBD1 (6 bases). This CDR3 region has 14 residues. Germline CDR1 and CDR2: MRHNA and SNTAGT. The ends were cut back, 4 bases at V and 3 bases at J, with 12 bases in the middle. The CDR3 loop is CASSATGTHYGYTF. Written as DNA, the CDR3 is TGTGCCAGCAGTGCCACAGGGACCCACTATGGCTACACCTTC.

The chain links TRBV5-1 to TRBJ2-3, with 8 nucleotides matching TRBD1. The CDR3 has 15 amino acids. With 0 bases clipped from V and 6 bases from J, the junction kept 6 bases outside the gene matches. Germline CDR1 and CDR2: SGHRS and YFSETQ. CDR3 sequence (DNA): TGCGCCAGCAGCTTGGGGACAGGGTATCCGGATACGCAGTATTTT. Its translation is CASSLGTGYPDTQYF.

This sequence joins TRBV9 and TRBJ2-3; D call uncertain. Germline values: CDR1 SGDLS, CDR2 YYNGEE. CDR3 length: 18 amino acids. V shed 0 bases and J shed 1 base, with 18 bases lying between them. The CDR3 DNA reads as TGTGCCAGCAGCGTAGCCCCAAATTCGGTACCAGGCACAGATACGCAGTATTTT. It translates to CASSVAPNSVPGTDTQYF.

The rearrangement links TRBV7-9 to TRBJ1-1; the D gene is possibly TRBD1 (5 bases). Germline V gene lookup returns CDR1 SEHNR and CDR2 FQNEAQ (reference sequence). The CDR3 loop spans 14 amino acids. The V end was cut by 0 bases, the J end by 6 bases, with 11 bases between. Here the CDR3 reads CASSLAGRDAEAFF. The CDR3 DNA reads TGTGCCAGCAGCTTAGCGGGCAGGGACGCTGAAGCTTTCTTT.

A few counts support this clonotype. The chain joins TRBV6-5 to TRBJ1-1; D possibly corresponds to TRBD1 (5 bases). Germline values: CDR1 MNHEY, CDR2 SVGAGI. V lost 4 bases to trimming and J lost 7 bases, with 10 bases between them. The CDR3 has 12 residues. CDR3 sequence: CASSLRGVEAFF. The CDR3 DNA is TGTGCCAGCAGTTTGAGGGGAGTTGAAGCTTTCTTT.

The CDR3 bases are TGTGCCAGCAGTGAGACTACCGACAGGAACTTCTACGAGCAGTACTTC. This encodes CASSETTDRNFYEQYF. J is TRBJ2-7 and V is TRBV6-1, with a tentative D call TRBD1 (6 bases). The V end lost 3 bases, the J end lost 3 bases, and 18 bases lay between the germline ends. This CDR3 has 16 amino acids. CDR1 and CDR2 (germline): MNHNS, SASEGT.

Only a few counts were recorded for this clonotype. V and J are TRBV20-1 and TRBJ1-1; D uncertain. In germline, CDR1 is DFQATT, CDR2 SNEGSKA (reference sequence). V lost 6 bases, J lost 2 bases, and 16 bases lay in between. CDR3 length equals 14 residues. The CDR3 loop reads CSASQRTANTEAFF. The CDR3 DNA reads as TGCAGTGCCTCACAAAGGACGGCCAACACTGAAGCTTTCTTT.

The V call is TRBV7-8, the J call TRBJ1-2, with D perhaps TRBD1 (5 bases). Trimming pared 1 base from V and 5 bases from J, leaving 14 bases between. CDR3 length: 15 amino acids. Looked up from germline, CDR1 is SGHVS and CDR2 is FQNEAQ. The CDR3 DNA is TGTGCCAGCAGCTTAGAGCGGGGGAATTTTTATGGCTACACCTTC. Its translation is CASSLERGNFYGYTF.

V usage is TRBV9 and J usage is TRBJ2-3; 11 bases agree with TRBD2. This CDR3 spans 21 amino acids. In germline, CDR1 is SGDLS, CDR2 YYNGEE. J gave up 6 bases and V 0 bases, and 21 bases lay outside the gene matches. This CDR3 reads CASSVDKGRKTSGVSRDTQYF. The CDR3 region has the DNA TGTGCCAGCAGCGTAGATAAGGGCCGAAAGACTAGCGGGGTTTCGCGGGATACGCAGTATTTT.

The genes are TRBV6-2 or TRBV6-3 and TRBJ2-5; 9 nucleotides line up with TRBD1. The CDR3 sequence is 14 residues long. Looked up from germline, CDR1 is MNHEY and CDR2 is SVGEGT. The J segment lost 11 bases and the V segment lost 6 bases, leaving 13 bases of the junction unmatched. The CDR3 loop is CASRTGQGGNEQYF. The CDR3 DNA follows: TGTGCCAGCAGAACGGGACAGGGAGGGAATGAGCAGTACTTC.